The present TCR beta chain was sequenced within a study of cytomegalovirus exposure and HLA in healthy donors. Study conclusions and caveats: It was confirmed in vitro that a few of the CMV-associated chains were specific for CMV antigens.

A remark on this clone: Its antigen remains unidentified.

Measured with immunoSEQ multiplex PCR; TCRdb has only the in-frame clones, and not every one. This sample has about 67,000 clones, with 94% found just once. The V gene lost 2 bases and the J gene lost 1 base, with 4 bases spanning the gap. CDR1 SGHRS and CDR2 YFSETQ come from the germline V gene. CDR3 length: 14 residues. Material: PBMCs. This sequence joins TRBV5-1 and TRBJ2-6; no clear D. The receptor was derived from a woman younger than 30 in good health and CMV-seronegative. The CDR3 here is CASSFQSGANVLTF. The CDR3 nucleotides read TGCGCCAGCAGCTTTCAGTCTGGGGCCAACGTCCTGACTTTC.